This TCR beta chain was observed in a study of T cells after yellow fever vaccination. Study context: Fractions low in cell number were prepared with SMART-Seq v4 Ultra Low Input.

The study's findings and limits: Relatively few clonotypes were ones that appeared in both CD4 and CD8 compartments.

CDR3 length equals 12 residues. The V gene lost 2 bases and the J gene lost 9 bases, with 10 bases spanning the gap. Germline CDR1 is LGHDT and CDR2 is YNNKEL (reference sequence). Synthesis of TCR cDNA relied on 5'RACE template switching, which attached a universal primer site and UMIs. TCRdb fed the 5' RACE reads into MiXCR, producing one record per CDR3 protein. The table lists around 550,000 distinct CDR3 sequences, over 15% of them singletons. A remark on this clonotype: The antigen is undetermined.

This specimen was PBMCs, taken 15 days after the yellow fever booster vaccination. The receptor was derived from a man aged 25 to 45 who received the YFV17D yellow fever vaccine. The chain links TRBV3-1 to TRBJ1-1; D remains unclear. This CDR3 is CASSQSPRKAFF. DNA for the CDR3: TGTGCCAGCAGCCAATCACCTCGAAAAGCTTTCTTT.